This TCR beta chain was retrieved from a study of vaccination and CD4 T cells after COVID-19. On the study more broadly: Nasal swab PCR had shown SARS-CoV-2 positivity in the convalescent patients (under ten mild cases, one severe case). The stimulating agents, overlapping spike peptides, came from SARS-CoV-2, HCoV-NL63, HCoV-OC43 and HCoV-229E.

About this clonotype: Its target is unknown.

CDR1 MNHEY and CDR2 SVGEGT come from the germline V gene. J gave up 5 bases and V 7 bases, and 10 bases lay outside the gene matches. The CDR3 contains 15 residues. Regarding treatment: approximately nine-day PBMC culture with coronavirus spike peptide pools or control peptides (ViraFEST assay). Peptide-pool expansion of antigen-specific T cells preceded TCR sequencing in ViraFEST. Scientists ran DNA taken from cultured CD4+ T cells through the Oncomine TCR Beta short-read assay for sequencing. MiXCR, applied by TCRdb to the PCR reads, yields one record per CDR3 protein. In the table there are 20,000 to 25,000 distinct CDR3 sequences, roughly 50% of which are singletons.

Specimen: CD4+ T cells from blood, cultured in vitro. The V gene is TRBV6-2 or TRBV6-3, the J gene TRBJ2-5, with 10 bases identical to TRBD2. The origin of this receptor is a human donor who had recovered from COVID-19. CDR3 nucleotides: TGTGCCAGCAAGGGTCTAGCGGGAGTAGGGGAGACCCAGTACTTC. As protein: CASKGLAGVGETQYF.